A single sample gave rise to the 17 T cell receptor beta chains below, sequenced in a study of vaccination effects on CD4 cells after COVID-19. Only in-frame clones appear in the TCRdb table, and some are missing; sequencing was by immunoSEQ multiplex PCR. In the table there are some 69,000 clones, roughly 73% of which are singletons. Scientists isolated CD4+ T cells after a roughly 9-day culture period ended. The cohort was immunized with two doses of either the BNT162b2 or mRNA-1273 vaccine. Their specific antigens are unknown. The sample in question was CD4+ T cells from PBMCs cultured without peptide, obtained after COVID-19 vaccination. The receptors here all came from a human donor who received a COVID-19 vaccine.

The rearrangement joins TRBV29-1 to TRBJ1-2, with TRBD1 matching over 11 bases. Germline assignment: CDR1 SQVTM and CDR2 ANQGSEA. CDR3 length equals 12 residues. V gave up 6 bases and J gave up 8 bases; unmatched junction bases: 5. The CDR3 nucleotides read TGCAGCGTCGTGGGACAGGGGGTGGGCTACACCTTC. This gives the protein CSVVGQGVGYTF.

This clone turned up a few times. The chain is built from TRBV18 and TRBJ1-2, with D uncertain. This CDR3 is 16 amino acids long. V was shortened by 3 bases and J by 0 bases, with 14 bases between the two germline ends. Germline V gives CDR1 KGHSH, CDR2 LQKENI. CDR3 residues: CASSPFSRQSNYGYTF. CDR3 DNA sequence: TGTGCCAGCTCACCGTTTTCCAGGCAATCTAACTATGGCTACACCTTC.

J is TRBJ1-4 and V is TRBV7-8; 7 bases align to TRBD1. Germline V gene lookup returns CDR1 SGHVS and CDR2 FQNEAQ. V lost 2 bases, J lost 7 bases, and 7 bases stayed unmatched. The CDR3 contains 15 residues. CDR3 in amino acids: CASSLTRGRSEKLFF. The CDR3 region has the DNA TGTGCCAGCAGCTTAACTAGGGGGCGTAGTGAAAAACTGTTTTTT.

The chain carries TRBV5-5 and TRBJ2-7; D might be TRBD2 (5 bases). V lost 0 bases, J lost 11 bases, and 18 bases lay in between. In germline, CDR1 is SGHKS, CDR2 YYEKEE (reference sequence). This CDR3 has 14 residues. CDR3 bases: TGTGCCAGCAGCTTGGGGCCGGGATTTGGGCCGGAGTACGTC. Protein: CASSLGPGFGPEYV.

This chain links TRBV7-3 with TRBJ1-2; 9 bases fit TRBD1. With V trimmed by 5 bases and J by 8 bases, 12 bases remained unmatched. The CDR3 is 15 amino acids. The V gene's germline CDR1 is SGHTA and CDR2 FQGTGA. The CDR3 spells CASSLGGQGQGGYTF. The CDR3 DNA follows: TGTGCCAGCAGCCTGGGGGGACAGGGTCAAGGAGGCTACACCTTC.

The V call is TRBV9, the J call TRBJ1-5; D uncertain. The CDR3 runs 15 residues. CDR1 is SGDLS, CDR2 YYNGEE, per germline. V gave up 0 bases and J gave up 0 bases, with 7 bases separating them. The CDR3 loop is CASSVGGYSNQPQHF. CDR3 DNA sequence: TGTGCCAGCAGCGTAGGTGGCTATAGCAATCAGCCCCAGCATTTT.

The chain carries TRBV5-1 and TRBJ2-5; 8 bases line up with TRBD1. The CDR3 loop spans 14 amino acids. In germline, CDR1 is SGHRS, CDR2 YFSETQ. The V gene end was trimmed by 0 bases and the J gene end by 5 bases; junction bases not matched to a gene: 3. CDR3 DNA sequence: TGCGCCAGCAGCTTGGGCAGGGGGCTGGAGACCCAGTACTTC. It encodes CASSLGRGLETQYF.

The V call is TRBV28, the J call TRBJ2-1; TRBD2 aligns across 11 bases. This CDR3 is built from 17 residues. Germline values: CDR1 MDHEN, CDR2 SYDVKM. The V gene end was trimmed by 0 bases and the J gene end by 7 bases; junction bases not matched to a gene: 8. The CDR3 region is CASSLWGLAGGENEQFF. CDR3 nucleotide sequence: TGTGCCAGCAGTTTATGGGGATTAGCGGGGGGGGAGAATGAGCAGTTCTTC.

The chain uses TRBV7-2 and TRBJ1-1; D unresolved. This CDR3 region has 14 residues. CDR1 is SGHTA, CDR2 FQGNSA, per germline. Trimming removed 5 bases at V and 5 bases at J, with 15 bases between. The CDR3 loop reads CASSQNRGWTEAFF. As DNA, the CDR3 is TGTGCCAGCAGCCAAAACCGGGGTTGGACTGAAGCTTTCTTT.

The chain combines TRBV5-1 with TRBJ2-5; D gene uncertain. In germline, CDR1 is SGHRS, CDR2 YFSETQ. This CDR3 comprises 14 residues. V was clipped by 3 bases and J by 5 bases, with 14 bases between them. CDR3 in DNA: TGCGCCAGCAGCTCGGAGACTGCCGGGGAGACCCAGTACTTC. This encodes CASSSETAGETQYF.

This chain links TRBV2 with TRBJ2-1, with a possible D match to TRBD1 (6 bases). V lost 2 bases and J 0 bases, leaving 11 bases between the germline ends. This CDR3 is built from 16 residues. Germline-derived CDR1 and CDR2 are SNHLY and FYNNEI. The CDR3 DNA reads as TGTGCCAGCAGTGAACCGGGCAGGGGCTCCTACAATGAGCAGTTCTTC. This encodes CASSEPGRGSYNEQFF.

This clone occurred many times. This rearrangement joins TRBV6-1 to TRBJ2-5, with 9 bases that match TRBD2. Germline assignment: CDR1 MNHNS and CDR2 SASEGT. J lost 4 bases, V lost 2 bases, and 8 bases had no gene match. This CDR3 is 16 amino acids long. This chain's CDR3 is CASSEPGLAKGETQYF. In DNA, the CDR3 is TGTGCCAGCAGTGAACCGGGACTAGCAAAAGGAGAGACCCAGTACTTC.

The chain has TRBV27 and TRBJ2-2; TRBD1 aligns across 7 bases. V gave up 6 bases and J gave up 3 bases; unmatched junction bases: 4. This CDR3 region has 14 residues. Germline V gene data show CDR1 as MNHEY and CDR2 as SMNVEV (reference sequence). The CDR3 DNA follows: TGTGCCAGCAGGAGGGGGCGTCACACCGGGGAGCTGTTTTTT. The encoded protein is CASRRGRHTGELFF.

The chain carries TRBV14 and TRBJ1-6; D unclear. Trimming removed 1 base from V and 3 bases from J, with 13 bases in between. Germline values: CDR1 SGHDN, CDR2 FVKESK. This CDR3 comprises 17 residues. CDR3 nucleotides: TGTGCCAGCAGCCAAGTCACCCCAGCGCGCTATAATTCACCCCTCCACTTT. Amino acids: CASSQVTPARYNSPLHF.

This clone was counted a few times. CDR3 sequence reads: CASSKTLTGANTEAFF. The CDR3 DNA reads as TGCGCCAGCAGCAAAACCCTGACCGGGGCGAACACTGAAGCTTTCTTT. V is TRBV5-1 and J is TRBJ1-1; TRBD1 is a possible D gene (5 bases). This CDR3 comprises 16 residues. V was trimmed by 4 bases and J by 1 base, leaving 17 bases between them. Per the germline V gene, CDR1 is SGHRS and CDR2 is YFSETQ.

This chain links TRBV19 with TRBJ1-4; 7 positions agree with TRBD1. Unmatched junction bases numbered 6, after V lost 7 bases and J lost 4 bases. The germline V gene encodes CDR1 LNHDA and CDR2 SQIVND (reference sequence). The CDR3 consists of 14 residues. The CDR3 region is CASTPGQYNEKLFF. CDR3 in DNA: TGTGCCAGTACTCCGGGACAGTATAATGAAAAACTGTTTTTT.

This clone was seen a handful of times. The rearrangement uses TRBV18 and TRBJ1-2, with TRBD1 identical over 7 bases. The germline V gene has CDR1 KGHSH and CDR2 LQKENI. V lost 2 bases, J lost 4 bases, and 1 base stayed unmatched. The CDR3 has 13 residues. Here the CDR3 reads CASSPDRAYGYTF. CDR3 sequence (DNA): TGTGCCAGCTCACCAGACAGGGCCTATGGCTACACCTTC.